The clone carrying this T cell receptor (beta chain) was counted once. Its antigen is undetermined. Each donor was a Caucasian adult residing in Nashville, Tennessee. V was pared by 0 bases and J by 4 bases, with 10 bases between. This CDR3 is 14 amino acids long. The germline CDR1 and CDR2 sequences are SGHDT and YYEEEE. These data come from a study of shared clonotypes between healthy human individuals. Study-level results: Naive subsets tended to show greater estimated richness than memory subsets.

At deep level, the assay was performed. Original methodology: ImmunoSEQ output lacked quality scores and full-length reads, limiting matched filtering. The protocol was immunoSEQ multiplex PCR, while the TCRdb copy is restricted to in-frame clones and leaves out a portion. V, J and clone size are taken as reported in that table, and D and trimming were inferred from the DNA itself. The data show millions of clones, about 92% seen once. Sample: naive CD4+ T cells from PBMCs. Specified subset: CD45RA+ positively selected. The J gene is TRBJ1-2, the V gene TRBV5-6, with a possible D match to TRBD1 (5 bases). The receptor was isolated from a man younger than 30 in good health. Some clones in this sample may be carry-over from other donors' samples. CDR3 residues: CASSLGRAGYGYTF. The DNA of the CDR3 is TGTGCCAGCAGCTTGGGCAGGGCTGGCTATGGCTACACCTTC.